The 32 T cell receptor beta chains below were found in one sample sequenced in a study of T cell responses to AZD1222 COVID-19 vaccine. Generated by immunoSEQ multiplex PCR, the TCRdb table keeps only in-frame clones and is missing some. This table holds about 150,000 clones, about 91% found once. The specimen comprised peripheral blood, sampled on day 0 of AZD1222 vaccination. Source of these receptors: an adult in good health.

This rearrangement joins TRBV30 to TRBJ2-2; perhaps TRBD2 as D (6 bases). This CDR3 has 15 amino acids. Trimming took off 1 base at V and 6 bases at J, with 15 bases between the two ends. Looked up from germline, CDR1 is GTSNPN and CDR2 is SVGIG (reference sequence). This CDR3 reads CAWSAAVPGAGELFF. Here the CDR3 DNA reads TGTGCCTGGAGTGCAGCGGTGCCGGGGGCCGGGGAGCTGTTTTTT.

The chain uses TRBV24-1 and TRBJ2-1; weak D call: TRBD2 (5 bases). The CDR3 covers 13 residues. Germline loops: CDR1 KGHDR, CDR2 SFDVKD. V was pared by 7 bases and J by 1 base, with 7 bases between. CDR3 DNA sequence: TGTGCCACCAGCGGGGTGTCCTACAATGAGCAGTTCTTC. Translating gives CATSGVSYNEQFF.

The rearrangement links TRBV19 to TRBJ2-3; 10 positions agree with TRBD2. Germline V gives CDR1 LNHDA, CDR2 SQIVND (reference sequence). J gave up 4 bases and V 4 bases, and 5 bases lay outside the gene matches. The CDR3 spans 15 residues. The CDR3 spells CASSTLAGAPDTQYF. The DNA for the CDR3 is TGTGCCAGTAGTACCCTAGCGGGAGCACCAGATACGCAGTATTTT.

This sequence joins TRBV3-1 (or the pseudogene TRBV3-2) and TRBJ2-7; the D gene is possibly TRBD1 (6 bases). Germline-derived CDR1 and CDR2 are LGHDT and YNNKEL (reference sequence). V gave up 4 bases and J gave up 2 bases, with 15 bases separating them. This CDR3 region has 15 residues. DNA for the CDR3: TGTGCCAGCAGCCCCAACCCGGACAGCGCCTACGAGCAGTACTTC. Its translation is CASSPNPDSAYEQYF.

This clone was counted a few times. The CDR3 is CAWSGLAVVNTGELFF. The DNA for the CDR3 is TGTGCCTGGAGTGGGCTAGCGGTTGTGAACACCGGGGAGCTGTTTTTT. The rearrangement joins TRBV30 to TRBJ2-2; the match to TRBD2 covers 7 bases. The V gene's germline CDR1 is GTSNPN and CDR2 SVGIG (reference sequence). The CDR3 has 16 amino acids. The V and J ends lost 1 base and 1 base, in that order; junction bases with no gene match: 6.

The rearrangement uses TRBV7-2 and TRBJ2-3; 7 nucleotides agree with TRBD2. This CDR3 spans 14 amino acids. Germline-derived CDR1 and CDR2 are SGHTA and FQGNSA. Losses at the gene ends were 5 bases for V and 1 base for J; bases not matched to a gene: 3. The CDR3 sequence is CASSQTSGTDTQYF. The CDR3, as DNA: TGTGCCAGCAGCCAAACTAGCGGCACAGATACGCAGTATTTT.

V usage is TRBV11-3 and J usage is TRBJ2-2, with 8 bases aligning to TRBD1. This CDR3 spans 16 amino acids. After removal of 6 bases from V and 4 bases from J, the junction contained 10 bases not matched to a gene. CDR1 and CDR2 from the germline V gene are SGHNT and YENEEA. CDR3 sequence: CASSPWDRTFTGELFF. DNA for the CDR3: TGTGCCAGCAGTCCGTGGGACAGGACCTTCACCGGGGAGCTGTTTTTT. The entire variable domain, with the rest obtained from reference TRBV11-3 and TRBJ2-2, is as follows: EAGVVQSPRYKIIEKKQPVAFWCNPISGHNTLYWYLQNLGQGPELLIRYENEEAVDDSQLPKDRFSAERLKGVDSTLKIQPAELGDSAVYLCASSPWDRTFTGELFFGEGSRLTVL.

The rearrangement links TRBV25-1 to TRBJ2-2; 11 bases map to TRBD1. CDR1 and CDR2 from the germline V gene are MGHDK and SYGVNS. The CDR3 runs to 15 residues. Trimming removed 5 bases from V and 7 bases from J; junction bases left unmatched: 6. In nucleotides, the CDR3 is TGTGCCAGCAGTTTACGGACAGGGGGCATCGGGGAGCTGTTTTTT. It translates to CASSLRTGGIGELFF.

The chain combines TRBV23-1 with TRBJ1-6; no clear D. TRBV23-1 is an open reading frame, and its role is uncertain. V was shortened by 3 bases and J by 9 bases, with 12 bases between the two germline ends. This CDR3 has 14 residues. The CDR3 protein is CASSHHWTGSPLHF. DNA of the CDR3: TGCGCCAGCAGTCACCATTGGACTGGTTCACCCCTCCACTTT.

V usage is TRBV9 and J usage is TRBJ1-2; 9 nucleotides align to TRBD1. Germline CDR1 SGDLS, CDR2 YYNGEE. Losses at the gene ends were 10 bases for V and 4 bases for J; bases not matched to a gene: 14. The CDR3 length is 15 residues. This CDR3 is CASEGTGIGGYGYTF. CDR3 nucleotides: TGTGCCTCCGAGGGGACAGGGATCGGCGGCTATGGCTACACCTTC.

The chain joins TRBV5-4 to TRBJ2-3; 7 positions agree with TRBD2. The trim removed 3 bases at V and 3 bases at J, leaving 7 bases unmatched. The CDR3 has 15 residues. Germline-derived CDR1 and CDR2 are SGHNT and YYREEE (reference sequence). The DNA for the CDR3 is TGTGCCAGCAGCTACGCGGCCGGGGGGACAGATACGCAGTATTTT. Amino acids: CASSYAAGGTDTQYF.

The sample holds a few counts of this clone. The genes are TRBV13 and TRBJ1-3; D perhaps matches TRBD1 (6 bases). The CDR3 has 14 residues. Deletions cut 5 bases from V and 3 bases from J, with 11 bases between. Germline loops: CDR1 PRHDT, CDR2 FYEKMQ (reference sequence). The CDR3 DNA reads TGTGCCAGCAGCCAAGGGGGTTTTGGAAACACCATATATTTT. Residues: CASSQGGFGNTIYF.

The chain is built from TRBV20-1 and TRBJ1-2, with 7 positions matching TRBD1. The CDR3 is made up of 10 amino acids. Germline loops: CDR1 DFQATT, CDR2 SNEGSKA (reference sequence). The chain's CDR3 is CTGDRDGYTF. Written as DNA, the CDR3 is TGCACCGGTGACAGGGATGGCTACACCTTC.

The chain links TRBV6-5 to TRBJ1-1; D perhaps matches TRBD1 (6 bases). Germline CDR1 is MNHEY and CDR2 is SVGAGI. Trimming removed 6 bases from V and 0 bases from J, with 11 bases in between. The CDR3 is 14 amino acids. CDR3 DNA sequence: TGTGCCAGCAGAACTCCAGGGGTGAACACTGAAGCTTTCTTT. This encodes CASRTPGVNTEAFF.

The rearrangement links TRBV3-1 (or the pseudogene TRBV3-2) to TRBJ2-7; D uncertain. The CDR3 is 14 amino acids. Germline lookup yields CDR1 LGHDT and CDR2 YNNKEL (reference sequence). Trimming pared 0 bases from V and 4 bases from J, leaving 10 bases between. The CDR3 nucleotides are TGTGCCAGCAGCCAAGAGAGAAGCGCTTACGAGCAGTACTTC. It encodes CASSQERSAYEQYF.

The gene calls are TRBV28 and TRBJ1-5; 7 positions match TRBD1. The CDR3 has 16 residues. The germline CDR1 and CDR2 sequences are MDHEN and SYDVKM. After removal of 6 bases from V and 3 bases from J, the junction contained 11 bases not matched to a gene. The CDR3 protein is CASRTVSGQFNQPQHF. The CDR3, as DNA: TGTGCCAGCAGAACAGTTTCGGGACAGTTCAATCAGCCCCAGCATTTT.

The chain uses TRBV5-1 and TRBJ2-7; the D is unclear. Germline V gives CDR1 SGHRS, CDR2 YFSETQ. Between the trimmed V and J ends, which lost 0 bases and 1 base, there was a span of 5 bases. The CDR3 is made up of 13 amino acids. The CDR3 sequence: CASSLDGSYEQYF. For the CDR3, the DNA is TGCGCCAGCAGCTTGGACGGTTCCTACGAGCAGTACTTC.

The genes are TRBV25-1 and TRBJ2-2; possibly TRBD1 or TRBD2 for D (5 bases each). CDR1 and CDR2 (germline): MGHDK, SYGVNS. The CDR3 runs 15 residues. V was shortened by 5 bases and J by 5 bases, with 15 bases between the two germline ends. In DNA form, the CDR3 reads TGTGCCAGCAGTCGGCAGGGAGTAGGGACCGGGGAGCTGTTTTTT. This encodes CASSRQGVGTGELFF.

About this clone itself: Different DNA sequences within this sample yield the same CDR3. The V and J genes are TRBV29-1 and TRBJ1-2; TRBD1 matches at 7 bases. Trimming cost V 6 bases and J 7 bases; bases outside gene matches: 5. Germline V lookup: CDR1 SQVTM, CDR2 ANQGSEA. CDR3 length: 11 residues. This CDR3 reads CSVWTGGGYTF. CDR3 in DNA: TGCAGCGTCTGGACAGGAGGTGGCTACACCTTC.

The V call is TRBV18, the J call TRBJ2-5; D perhaps matches TRBD1 (5 bases). The CDR3 sequence is 15 residues long. In germline, CDR1 is KGHSH, CDR2 LQKENI. Trimming took off 1 base at V and 2 bases at J, with 11 bases between the two ends. In nucleotides, the CDR3 is TGTGCCAGCTCACCACGACAGTTTCGGCAAGAGACCCAGTACTTC. It specifies CASSPRQFRQETQYF.

CDR3 DNA: TGTGCCAGTAGTAACCCCGGGACAGGGGCTCGCGAGCAGTACTTC. This codes for CASSNPGTGAREQYF. The chain links TRBV19 to TRBJ2-7; 10 bases match TRBD1. V gave up 4 bases and J gave up 6 bases; unmatched junction bases: 9. The germline V gene encodes CDR1 LNHDA and CDR2 SQIVND (reference sequence). The CDR3 loop spans 15 amino acids.

The chain employs TRBV3-1 (or the pseudogene TRBV3-2) and TRBJ2-7; D is unresolved. Germline values: CDR1 LGHDT, CDR2 YNNKEL (reference sequence). The CDR3 is made up of 13 amino acids. Deletions cut 0 bases from V and 1 base from J, with 4 bases between. The CDR3 region has the DNA TGTGCCAGCAGCCAAGACAGTTCCTACGAGCAGTACTTC. It translates to CASSQDSSYEQYF.

The V gene is TRBV3-1 (or the pseudogene TRBV3-2), the J gene TRBJ2-1, with D maybe TRBD2 (5 bases). V was clipped by 1 base and J by 8 bases, with 18 bases between them. Germline CDR1 reads LGHDT; CDR2 reads YNNKEL (reference sequence). The CDR3 consists of 16 residues. The CDR3 DNA sequence: TGTGCCAGCAGCCAAGGTCTCGGGCTAGCTAGAGATGAGCAGTTCTTC. As protein: CASSQGLGLARDEQFF.

V and J are TRBV27 and TRBJ1-3; no firm D call. The CDR3 sequence is 15 residues long. Between the trimmed V and J ends, which lost 2 bases and 4 bases, there was a span of 12 bases. Per the germline V gene, CDR1 is MNHEY and CDR2 is SMNVEV (reference sequence). CDR3 DNA sequence: TGTGCCAGCAGTTTAACGGGCAGCCTCGGAAACACCATATATTTT. Its translation is CASSLTGSLGNTIYF.

The chain is built from TRBV7-3 and TRBJ2-1; TRBD2 aligns across 10 bases. The CDR3 loop spans 17 amino acids. Trimming at V came to 2 bases and at J to 5 bases, leaving 9 bases not matched to a gene. The V gene's germline CDR1 is SGHTA and CDR2 FQGTGA. Here the CDR3 reads CASSLLPGLARDNEQFF. The CDR3 coding sequence is TGTGCCAGCAGCTTACTTCCGGGACTAGCGCGAGACAATGAGCAGTTCTTC. Looking up the rest from reference TRBV7-3 and TRBJ2-1 gives the full variable domain: GAGVSQTPSNKVTEKGKYVELRCDPISGHTALYWYRQSLGQGPEFLIYFQGTGAADDSGLPNDRFFAVRPEGSVSTLKIQRTERGDSAVYLCASSLLPGLARDNEQFFGPGTRLTVL.

The CDR3 sequence: CASSEQGTISPLHF. The CDR3 DNA reads TGTGCCAGCAGTGAACAGGGGACTATTTCACCCCTCCACTTT. The J gene is TRBJ1-6, the V gene TRBV6-1, with D maybe TRBD1 (6 bases). In germline, CDR1 is MNHNS, CDR2 SASEGT. The CDR3 consists of 14 residues. V was clipped by 2 bases and J by 9 bases, with 11 bases between them.

The CDR3 coding sequence is TGTGCCAGCAGCTTGGAAAGAGGAGATACGCAGTATTTT. Translation: CASSLERGDTQYF. The chain is built from TRBV5-6 and TRBJ2-3, with no clear D. This CDR3 has 13 residues. Germline loops: CDR1 SGHDT, CDR2 YYEEEE. Between the trimmed V and J ends, which lost 0 bases and 5 bases, there was a span of 7 bases.

This sequence joins TRBV5-6 and TRBJ2-3, with a weak D call TRBD2 (5 bases). The V and J ends lost 3 bases and 4 bases respectively, with 12 bases between them. Germline loops: CDR1 SGHDT, CDR2 YYEEEE. CDR3 size: 14 residues. This CDR3 is CASSYTKGADTQYF. Here the CDR3 DNA reads TGTGCCAGCAGCTATACTAAGGGAGCAGATACGCAGTATTTT. The entire variable domain, with the rest obtained from reference TRBV5-6 and TRBJ2-3, is as follows: DAGVTQSPTHLIKTRGQQVTLRCSPKSGHDTVSWYQQALGQGPQFIFQYYEEEERQRGNFPDRFSGHQFPNYSSELNVNALLLGDSALYLCASSYTKGADTQYFGPGTRLTVL.

The V and J genes are TRBV7-9 and TRBJ2-1; TRBD2 matches 8 bases. The germline V gene encodes CDR1 SEHNR and CDR2 FQNEAQ (reference sequence). Trimming took 5 bases from V and 6 from J; bases not matched to a gene: 9. The CDR3 has 15 residues. The CDR3 bases are TGTGCCAGCAGCCTTACTAGCGGAGGGGGCAATGAGCAGTTCTTC. Translated: CASSLTSGGGNEQFF.

V is TRBV14 and J is TRBJ1-5; a weak D match, TRBD1 (5 bases). The V gene lost 3 bases and the J gene lost 5 bases, with 8 bases spanning the gap. Germline V CDR1 and CDR2: SGHDN, FVKESK. The CDR3 has 13 residues. The CDR3 DNA reads TGTGCCAGCAGCCAGGGGACTTATCAGCCCCAGCATTTT. Its translation: CASSQGTYQPQHF.

This sequence joins TRBV5-1 and TRBJ2-7; D is ambiguous. The CDR3 loop spans 13 amino acids. V lost 3 bases to trimming and J lost 2 bases, with 9 bases between them. In germline, CDR1 is SGHRS, CDR2 YFSETQ. The CDR3 DNA follows: TGCGCCAGCAGCTGGGGTGGGACCTACGAGCAGTACTTC. Amino acids: CASSWGGTYEQYF.

The chain joins TRBV19 to TRBJ2-7; 9 positions agree with TRBD2. With 9 bases clipped from V and 4 bases from J, the junction kept 7 bases outside the gene matches. The CDR3 extends over 13 amino acids. In germline, CDR1 is LNHDA, CDR2 SQIVND (reference sequence). CDR3 in amino acids: CASSLAGRYEQYF. CDR3 sequence (DNA): TGTGCCAGCTCCCTAGCGGGAAGGTACGAGCAGTACTTC.